This T cell receptor (beta chain) was captured in a study of blood T cells in healthy people across ages. Study-wide results and caveats: More naive CD4+ cells and higher diversity were found in long-lived than in aged donors.

Healthy individuals of Caucasian origin from Russia, aged 6 to 90, served as donors. Each donor's blood draw was approximately 10 milliliters of peripheral blood. Samples had at least 6.5 million PBMCs isolated from them. A J-beta primer mix and a sample-barcoded 5' primer were used in a second PCR of roughly 6 to 11 cycles. MiXCR, run by TCRdb on the 5' RACE reads, gives a single entry per CDR3 protein. The profile shows 380,000 or so distinct CDR3 sequences, about 49% of them singletons. The CDR3 has 15 amino acids. V dropped 2 bases and J dropped 6 bases, with 14 bases sitting between them. Germline assignment: CDR1 SNHLY and CDR2 FYNNEI. This clonotype was seen a handful of times. What it recognizes is unknown.

Source material: blood. The receptor's source is a man aged 55 to 70 in good health. This chain joins TRBV2 and TRBJ2-1; D might be TRBD2 (5 bases). The CDR3 coding sequence is TGTGCCAGCAGTGAAACTTGGACTGGTCTCAATGAGCAGTTCTTC. Translation: CASSETWTGLNEQFF.